This T cell receptor (beta chain) was found in a study of T cells in Graves' hyperthyroidism and ophthalmopathy. Study-level findings and limits: Separating ophthalmopathy from stable hyperthyroidism was achieved by a 13 V-J model. Most thyroid clonotypes expanded above 0.001 were also detected in blood.

The CDR3 runs 14 residues. Amplified TCR beta CDR3 regions derived from RNA transcripts. Using the HTBI primer set, a first-round RT-PCR was run on the TCR CDR3. TCRdb independently ran MiXCR on the multiplex PCR reads; one entry per CDR3 protein. The sample has 750,000 to 950,000 distinct CDR3 sequences, 38% seen once; the top ten hold approximately 8.7%. Details on this clonotype: The antigen is undetermined.

Pregnant or lactating patients were excluded, as were those with uncontrolled infection or other autoimmune disease. The sequence was collected from a man younger than 30 with Graves' hyperthyroidism. Sequencing was carried out using blood. V and J are TRBV26 and TRBJ1-5. TRBV26 is annotated as a pseudogene. The CDR3, as DNA: TGTGCCAGCAGTTTTCGGTCGGGCCAAGAGACCCAGCATTTT. This codes for CASSFRSGQETQHF.